These T cell receptor beta chains were read from a single sample in a study of T cell repertoires in cytomegalovirus infection. The antigens of these receptors remain unknown. TCRdb reanalysed the reads using MiXCR and keeps one entry per CDR3 protein. The sample shows some 920,000 distinct CDR3 sequences, under 40% of them seen only once. The source was cultured CD8+ T cells from PBMCs, collected from culture after CMV antigen stimulation. All receptors come from a human donor in good health (CMV status not recorded). Some clones in this sample may be carry-over from other donors' samples. Both conserved end residues are part of each CDR3. D genes are given only for firm matches. Size is omitted from some rows. Given values are once, few, many or a class for expanded clones.

v_call	j_call	d_call	clone_size	cdr3_length	cdr3_aa	cdr3_nt
TRBV25-1	TRBJ2-1	NA	few	13	CASSFRADNEQFF	TGTGCCAGCAGTTTCCGGGCCGACAATGAGCAGTTCTTC
TRBV7-9	TRBJ1-1	TRBD1	many	15	CASSSRDRMNTEAFF	TGTGCCAGCAGCAGCAGGGACAGAATGAACACTGAAGCTTTCTTT
TRBV4-1	TRBJ1-1	NA	few	17	CASSQGPQQGSRTEAFF	TGCGCCAGCAGCCAAGGGCCGCAACAGGGCTCGCGGACTGAAGCTTTCTTT
TRBV7-9	TRBJ2-1	NA	NA	14	CASSLGAPGNEQFF	TGTGCCAGCAGCTTAGGGGCCCCCGGCAATGAGCAGTTCTTC
TRBV6-1	TRBJ2-3	NA	NA	15	CASSQGVRAMDTQYF	TGTGCCAGCAGTCAGGGCGTCAGGGCGATGGATACGCAGTATTTT
TRBV7-6	TRBJ1-1	NA	NA	14	CASSEAGLNTEAFF	TGTGCCAGCAGCGAAGCTGGATTGAACACTGAAGCTTTCTTT
TRBV7-6	TRBJ2-5	TRBD2	many	16	CASSRTLGRGGETQYF	TGTGCCAGCAGTCGAACCCTAGGACGCGGGGGGGAGACCCAGTACTTC
TRBV24-1	TRBJ1-6	TRBD1	NA	16	CATSDFTSRDRSPLHF	TGTGCCACCAGTGATTTTACCAGCCGGGACAGGAGTCCCCTCCACTTT
TRBV5-8	TRBJ2-1	NA	few	12	CASSLNMPEQFF	TGTGCCAGCAGCTTAAATATGCCTGAGCAGTTCTTC
TRBV6-2/TRBV6-3	TRBJ1-5	NA	few	15	CASSPGTPSNQPQHF	TGTGCCAGCAGCCCCGGGACACCGAGCAATCAGCCCCAGCATTTT
TRBV7-9	TRBJ2-7	TRBD2	few	14	CASSLVAGTSEQYF	TGTGCCAGCAGCTTAGTAGCCGGGACTAGTGAGCAGTACTTC
TRBV11-2	TRBJ2-5	TRBD1	NA	15	CASSWTGSRGETQYF	TGTGCCAGCAGCTGGACAGGGAGTCGGGGAGAGACCCAGTACTTC
TRBV12-5	TRBJ2-1	TRBD2	NA	17	CASGLFYSGGPYNEQFF	TGTGCTAGTGGTTTGTTTTATAGCGGGGGGCCATATAATGAGCAGTTCTTC
TRBV6-1	TRBJ1-1	NA	few	15	CASSDHSGQNTEAFF	TGTGCCAGCAGTGACCACTCAGGACAGAACACTGAAGCTTTCTTT
TRBV6-2/TRBV6-3	TRBJ1-1	NA	NA	13	CASLPGRLIGAFF	TGTGCCAGCTTACCGGGACGTCTCATTGGGGCTTTCTTT
TRBV27	TRBJ2-2	TRBD1	NA	14	CASNRQGSTGELFF	TGTGCCAGCAACCGACAGGGCAGCACCGGGGAGCTGTTTTTT
TRBV29-1	TRBJ1-2	NA	NA	10	CSVFNYGYTF	TGCAGCGTTTTCAACTATGGCTACACCTTC
TRBV6-1	TRBJ1-4	TRBD1	many	18	CASSDFPPGQIRGEKLFF	TGTGCCAGCAGTGATTTTCCGCCGGGACAGATCCGAGGAGAAAAACTGTTTTTT
TRBV6-6	TRBJ1-2	NA	NA	15	CASSYLGGQNYGYTF	TGTGCCAGCAGTTACCTTGGGGGCCAGAACTATGGCTACACCTTC
TRBV10-3	TRBJ1-1	NA	few	15	CAIKELPEMNTEAFF	TGTGCCATCAAAGAGCTACCAGAGATGAACACTGAAGCTTTCTTT
TRBV25-1	TRBJ2-5	TRBD1	NA	15	CASSEGTGIYETQYF	TGTGCCAGCAGTGAGGGGACAGGGATTTACGAGACCCAGTACTTC
TRBV3-1	TRBJ2-5	NA	NA	15	CASRPGTPGQETQYF	TGTGCCAGCAGGCCAGGGACTCCCGGCCAAGAGACCCAGTACTTC
TRBV2	TRBJ2-1	NA	NA	10	CASLRSEQFF	TGTGCCAGCCTCAGGAGTGAGCAGTTCTTC
TRBV28	TRBJ2-3	NA	NA	15	CVSSLDAAGTDTQYF	TGTGTCAGCAGTTTAGACGCCGCTGGCACAGATACGCAGTATTTT
TRBV25-1	TRBJ2-3	NA	NA	16	CASRGLLRGSVVTQYF	TGTGCCAGCAGAGGGCTACTTAGGGGCTCTGTCGTTACGCAGTATTTT
TRBV7-4	TRBJ1-2	NA	NA	16	CASSLPQTKPNYGYTF	TGTGCCAGCAGCTTACCCCAGACAAAACCTAACTATGGCTACACCTTC
TRBV4-1	TRBJ1-2	NA	few	16	CASSQPTDSTNYGYTF	TGCGCCAGCAGCCAACCTACCGACAGCACAAACTATGGCTACACCTTC
TRBV12-3/TRBV12-4	TRBJ1-1	NA	few	12	CATQAAGTEAFF	TGTGCCACTCAAGCCGCGGGAACTGAAGCTTTCTTT
TRBV5-5	TRBJ1-2	TRBD1	NA	17	CASSLQGTGGARYGYTF	TGTGCCAGCAGCTTGCAAGGGACAGGGGGCGCACGGTATGGCTACACCTTC
TRBV11-3	TRBJ2-5	TRBD2	few	15	CASSLGLASQETQYF	TGTGCCAGCAGCTTAGGACTAGCGAGCCAAGAGACCCAGTACTTC
TRBV6-1	TRBJ2-3	TRBD1	many	16	CASSGPGQGITDTQYF	TGTGCCAGCAGTGGTCCGGGACAGGGGATCACAGATACGCAGTATTTT
TRBV20-1	TRBJ1-1	NA	NA	12	CSARDMGTEAFF	TGCAGTGCTAGAGACATGGGCACTGAAGCTTTCTTT
TRBV5-1	TRBJ2-2	NA	few	14	CASSATSAGGELFF	TGCGCCAGCAGCGCCACCTCTGCTGGCGGGGAGCTGTTTTTT
TRBV4-1	TRBJ2-5	NA	NA	15	CASSQEGSGQETQYF	TGCGCCAGCAGCCAAGAAGGGAGCGGCCAAGAGACCCAGTACTTC